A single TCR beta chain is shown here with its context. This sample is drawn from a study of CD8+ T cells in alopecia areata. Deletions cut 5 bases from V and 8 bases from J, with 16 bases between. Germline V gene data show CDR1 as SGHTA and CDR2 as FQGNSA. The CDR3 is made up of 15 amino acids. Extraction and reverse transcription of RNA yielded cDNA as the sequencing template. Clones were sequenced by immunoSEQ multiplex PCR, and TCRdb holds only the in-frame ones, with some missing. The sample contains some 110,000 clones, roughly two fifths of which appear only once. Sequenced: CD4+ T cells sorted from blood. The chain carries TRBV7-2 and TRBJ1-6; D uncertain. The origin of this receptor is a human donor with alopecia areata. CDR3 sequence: CASSPGPGPDSPLHF. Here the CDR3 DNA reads TGTGCCAGCAGCCCCGGGCCCGGGCCGGATTCACCCCTCCACTTT.